These T cell receptor beta chains were read from a single sample in a study of beta chain features in type 1 diabetes. Method: immunoSEQ multiplex PCR; TCRdb's copy keeps in-frame clones and lacks some. The sample has some 150,000 clones, 7% to 10% seen once; the top ten hold roughly 0.7%. Sequences were obtained from central memory CD4+ T cells from blood. The receptors here all came from a man between 18 and 35 years old in good health. CDR3s include the opening cysteine and the closing phenylalanine or tryptophan. D genes are given only for firm matches. Only part of the rows carry a size: once, few, many, or a class if the clone is expanded.

clone_size	d_call	cdr3_length	v_call	j_call	cdr3_aa	cdr3_nt
NA	NA	15	TRBV28	TRBJ1-5	CASSSPQGSNQPQHF	TGTGCCAGCAGCTCTCCCCAGGGAAGCAATCAGCCCCAGCATTTT
NA	TRBD2	17	TRBV28	TRBJ2-2	CASNELAGGPNTGELFF	TGTGCCAGCAACGAACTAGCGGGGGGGCCGAACACCGGGGAGCTGTTTTTT
few	TRBD2	19	TRBV7-2	TRBJ2-6	CASSARGGGAESGANVLTF	TGTGCCAGCAGCGCCCGGGGCGGGGGGGCCGAGTCCGGGGCCAACGTCCTGACTTTC
many	TRBD1	15	TRBV30	TRBJ1-2	CAWSATGTGNYGYTF	TGTGCCTGGAGTGCCACCGGGACAGGGAACTATGGCTACACCTTC
few	TRBD1	15	TRBV11-2	TRBJ2-1	CASSFTGGAYNEQFF	TGTGCCAGCAGCTTTACAGGGGGCGCCTACAATGAGCAGTTCTTC
few	NA	13	TRBV7-3	TRBJ2-7	CASSKSREDEQYF	TGTGCCAGCAGCAAATCGAGGGAGGACGAGCAGTACTTC
few	TRBD1	19	TRBV4-3	TRBJ1-4	CASSQVRTGGGSTNEKLFF	TGCGCCAGCAGCCAAGTCCGGACAGGGGGGGGATCAACTAATGAAAAACTGTTTTTT
NA	TRBD2	15	TRBV5-4	TRBJ2-3	CASSLPSGSGDTQYF	TGTGCCAGCAGCTTACCCAGCGGGAGCGGTGATACGCAGTATTTT
few	NA	12	TRBV21-1	TRBJ1-2	CASRGQGAGYTF	TGTGCCAGCAGGGGACAGGGGGCTGGCTACACCTTC
NA	NA	10	TRBV6-1	TRBJ2-1	CASNDREQFF	TGTGCCAGCAATGACAGGGAGCAGTTCTTC
NA	TRBD1	19	TRBV9	TRBJ2-2	CASSYGSGAGTGNTGELFF	TGTGCCAGCAGTTACGGTTCCGGGGCCGGGACAGGGAACACCGGGGAGCTGTTTTTT
few	NA	11	TRBV20-1	TRBJ2-1	CSALGANEQFF	TGCAGTGCGCTAGGGGCTAATGAGCAGTTCTTC
NA	TRBD1	15	TRBV18	TRBJ2-7	CASSPTGQGAYEQYF	TGTGCCAGCTCACCAACGGGACAGGGGGCGTACGAGCAGTACTTC
few	NA	16	TRBV11-2	TRBJ1-5	CASSLGGSNSNQPQHF	TGTGCCAGCAGCTTAGGGGGCAGCAATAGCAATCAGCCCCAGCATTTT
NA	NA	13	TRBV27	TRBJ2-1	CASRRISYNEQFF	TGTGCCAGCAGGAGGATCTCCTACAATGAGCAGTTCTTC
few	NA	13	TRBV5-6	TRBJ1-1	CASSFQGNTEAFF	TGTGCCAGCAGCTTCCAGGGGAACACTGAAGCTTTCTTT
few	TRBD2	16	TRBV25-1	TRBJ2-5	CASSGPGTSGAGEQYF	TGTGCCAGCAGTGGGCCAGGTACTAGCGGGGCAGGAGAGCAGTACTTC
NA	NA	14	TRBV11-3	TRBJ2-7	CASSLGASSYEQYF	TGTGCCAGCAGCTTAGGTGCTAGCTCGTACGAGCAGTACTTC
NA	NA	15	TRBV7-2	TRBJ1-2	CASSLASRDHYGYTF	TGTGCCAGCAGCTTAGCGAGCAGGGATCACTATGGCTACACCTTC
NA	NA	14	TRBV4-3	TRBJ1-3	CASSVGLSGNTIYF	TGCGCCAGCAGCGTTGGGCTATCTGGAAACACCATATATTTT
few	TRBD1	15	TRBV7-2	TRBJ1-4	CASSRWSGGSEKLFF	TGTGCCAGCAGCCGCTGGTCAGGGGGTAGTGAAAAACTGTTTTTT
few	TRBD1	12	TRBV7-2	TRBJ1-1	CASSATGTEAFF	TGTGCCAGCAGCGCGACAGGGACTGAAGCTTTCTTT
many	TRBD1	16	TRBV9	TRBJ2-1	CASSVVTGELGDEQFF	TGTGCCAGCAGCGTAGTAACAGGGGAGTTGGGGGATGAGCAGTTCTTC